Below, 9 T cell receptor beta chains from the same sample are listed, as sequenced in a study of neoadjuvant anti-PD-1 for oral cavity cancer (dated by TCRdb to the early 2020s). Interpreted using the paper, the time point label stands for: after neoadjuvant nivolumab, at surgical resection. The library was generated by the immunoSEQ multiplex PCR assay. Imported from immuneACCESS, the table was reduced by TCRdb to in-frame sequences with V and J called. These copies leave out some clones; in studies compared against another copy, an unresolved V gene accounts for under half, and the cause of the remainder is not known. The sample table contains approximately 30,000 clones; only one count was recorded for about 80% of them. About 3.4% of the sample goes to the ten largest clones. Sequenced here: PBMCs, sampled after nivolumab (anti-PD-1) treatment. The receptors derive from a person aged 40 to 85 with oral cavity squamous cell carcinoma.

This clone appeared once. J is TRBJ2-1 and V is TRBV6-1; possible D gene TRBD1, 6 bases. This CDR3 spans 17 amino acids. The V and J ends lost 0 bases and 7 bases respectively, with 19 bases between them. Germline V CDR1 and CDR2: MNHNS, SASEGT. The CDR3 loop reads CASSEALVGTINNEQFF. CDR3 coding DNA: TGTGCCAGCAGTGAAGCGCTTGTCGGGACAATTAATAATGAGCAGTTCTTC.

J is TRBJ2-7 and V is TRBV9; tentatively, D is TRBD1 or TRBD2 (5 bases each). V lost 4 bases, J lost 2 bases, and 16 bases lay in between. The germline gives CDR1 SGDLS, CDR2 YYNGEE. The CDR3 spans 15 residues. The CDR3 region is CASSTNEGRAYEQYF. The CDR3 region has the DNA TGTGCCAGCAGCACCAATGAGGGGCGGGCCTACGAGCAGTACTTC.

The chain combines TRBV5-4 with TRBJ2-1, with 7 bases lining up with TRBD2. Germline V CDR1 and CDR2: SGHNT, YYREEE (reference sequence). The trim removed 2 bases at V and 10 bases at J, leaving 9 bases unmatched. This CDR3 is built from 14 residues. The CDR3 reads CASSFPLAAREQFF. In DNA, the CDR3 is TGTGCCAGCAGCTTCCCGCTAGCGGCCCGGGAGCAGTTCTTC.

Here the CDR3 reads CAISPGDQNTEAFF. CDR3 DNA sequence: TGTGCCATCAGCCCAGGGGACCAGAACACTGAAGCTTTCTTT. The chain links TRBV10-3 to TRBJ1-1; the D gene is possibly TRBD1 (6 bases). This CDR3 is 14 amino acids long. Per the germline V gene, CDR1 is ENHRY and CDR2 is SYGVKD. The V gene lost 6 bases and the J gene lost 1 base, with 12 bases spanning the gap.

The rearrangement links TRBV19 to TRBJ1-2; perhaps TRBD1 as D (5 bases). CDR3 size: 15 residues. V was cut by 3 bases and J by 2 bases, with 13 bases left in between. The germline V gene has CDR1 LNHDA and CDR2 SQIVND (reference sequence). The CDR3 bases are TGTGCCAGTAGTATGCCGACAAGGGGAAACTATGGCTACACCTTC. Translated: CASSMPTRGNYGYTF.

V is TRBV28 and J is TRBJ1-5, with 7 bases matching TRBD1. CDR1 and CDR2 (germline): MDHEN, SYDVKM. The CDR3 extends over 14 amino acids. The trim removed 7 bases at V and 6 bases at J, leaving 9 bases unmatched. In DNA, the CDR3 is TGTGCCAGCACTCAGGGGGGGTCAGGTCAGCCCCAGCATTTT. Protein: CASTQGGSGQPQHF.

By sample share, this clone is medium-sized. This chain uses TRBV6-5 with TRBJ2-3, with D perhaps TRBD1 (6 bases). Germline-derived CDR1 and CDR2 are MNHEY and SVGAGI. Trimming cost V 0 bases and J 2 bases, with 12 bases left between them. This CDR3 has 16 residues. The DNA of the CDR3 is TGTGCCAGCAGTTACTCCGGTCAGGGGTTCACAGATACGCAGTATTTT. Translating it yields CASSYSGQGFTDTQYF.

This chain links TRBV7-6 with TRBJ2-5, with D possibly matching TRBD1 (7 bases). Germline V gene data show CDR1 as SGHVS and CDR2 as FNYEAQ. Trimming stripped 5 bases from V and 3 bases from J, with 19 bases between. The CDR3 totals 16 residues. The DNA of the CDR3 is TGTGCCAGCAGCACTACCACTGCGGGACAGAAAGAGACCCAGTACTTC. It specifies CASSTTTAGQKETQYF.

V and J are TRBV2 and TRBJ2-7; D is possibly TRBD1 or TRBD2 (5 bases each). In germline, CDR1 is SNHLY, CDR2 FYNNEI. V dropped 6 bases and J dropped 0 bases, with 12 bases sitting between them. The CDR3 runs to 14 residues. The CDR3 sequence is CASRPGTNSYEQYF. DNA of the CDR3: TGTGCCAGCAGACCCGGGACGAACTCCTACGAGCAGTACTTC.